This T cell receptor beta chain was identified in a study of T-cell reconstitution after alpha-beta-depleted transplantation in children. Preparation of the TCRbeta library was carried out with unique molecular identifiers. TCRdb independently ran MiXCR on the PCR reads; one entry per CDR3 protein. Among roughly 500,000 distinct CDR3 sequences listed, 15% to 20% were seen once. V shed 1 base and J shed 3 bases, with 10 bases lying between them. The CDR3 runs to 14 residues. From germline, CDR1 is MGHRA and CDR2 YSYEKL. The chain joins TRBV4-1 to TRBJ2-7; D gene uncertain. The receptor was derived from a human donor who donated a stem cell graft to a child with acute lymphoblastic leukemia. Sequenced material: PBMCs from the stem cell graft donor, taken from the stem cell graft. Written as DNA, the CDR3 is TGCGCCAGCAGCCAAGTAACGAAGGGCTACGAGCAGTACTTC. Protein sequence: CASSQVTKGYEQYF.